The 19 T cell receptor beta chains reported below all come from one sample, sequenced in a study of blood T cell repertoires in COVID-19. TCRdb keeps only in-frame clones here, not all; method: immunoSEQ multiplex PCR. The sample holds 29,000 or so clones, nearly 80% seen once. The sequenced sample was peripheral blood. The receptors originated from a woman in her sixties or seventies with acute or convalescent COVID-19.

The chain uses TRBV4-3 and TRBJ1-5; D might be TRBD1 (5 bases). Germline CDR1 LGHNA, CDR2 YSLEER. The V end lost 0 bases, the J end lost 5 bases, and 11 bases lay between the germline ends. The CDR3 spans 15 residues. The CDR3 loop reads CASSQEVRGDQPQHF. Here the CDR3 DNA reads TGCGCCAGCAGCCAAGAAGTACGGGGGGATCAGCCCCAGCATTTT.

This chain uses TRBV6-5 with TRBJ2-7, with 9 nucleotides matching TRBD2. This CDR3 region has 14 residues. Germline values: CDR1 MNHEY, CDR2 SVGAGI. The junction had 10 bases not matched to a gene; V was cut back by 7 bases and J by 6 bases. CDR3 sequence: CASKSSGAYAEQYF. The DNA of the CDR3 is TGTGCCAGCAAGTCTAGCGGGGCCTACGCCGAGCAGTACTTC.

This clone was detected once. The rearrangement uses TRBV28 and TRBJ1-5; D call uncertain. The germline V gene has CDR1 MDHEN and CDR2 SYDVKM. CDR3 length: 12 amino acids. The V end was cut by 2 bases, the J end by 5 bases, with 4 bases between. CDR3 amino acids: CASSLEDQPQHF. The CDR3 DNA reads TGTGCCAGCAGTTTAGAGGATCAGCCCCAGCATTTT.

This sequence joins TRBV6-5 and TRBJ1-2; 12 bases are shared with TRBD1. From germline, CDR1 is MNHEY and CDR2 SVGAGI. This CDR3 comprises 15 residues. J lost 4 bases, V lost 4 bases, and 4 bases had no gene match. In DNA form, the CDR3 reads TGTGCCAGCAGTTTAGGGACAGGGGGCGGCTATGGCTACACCTTC. The encoded protein is CASSLGTGGGYGYTF.

V gene TRBV2 combines with J gene TRBJ2-3; TRBD2 aligns across 15 bases. The germline V gene has CDR1 SNHLY and CDR2 FYNNEI. Germline trimming cut 7 bases from V and 1 base from J; bases unmatched to any gene: 6. The CDR3 is 17 amino acids. CDR3 bases: TGTGCCAGCAAAGGACTAGCGGGGGGGCTTGGCACAGATACGCAGTATTTT. Residues: CASKGLAGGLGTDTQYF.

The V call is TRBV7-9, the J call TRBJ2-2; 12 bases match TRBD1. The J segment lost 4 bases and the V segment lost 4 bases, leaving 7 bases of the junction unmatched. This CDR3 comprises 17 residues. The germline V gene has CDR1 SEHNR and CDR2 FQNEAQ (reference sequence). Written as DNA, the CDR3 is TGTGCCAGCAGCTCAGCCGGGACAGGGGGCATCACCGGGGAGCTGTTTTTT. Its translation is CASSSAGTGGITGELFF.

The chain couples TRBV28 to TRBJ2-3; 7 bases agree with TRBD1. The CDR3 has 12 residues. Trimming cost V 6 bases and J 9 bases; bases outside gene matches: 6. The germline V gene has CDR1 MDHEN and CDR2 SYDVKM. Here the CDR3 reads CASSRQGWTQYF. In nucleotides, the CDR3 is TGTGCCAGCAGCCGACAGGGCTGGACGCAGTATTTT.

The V and J genes are TRBV29-1 and TRBJ2-1; TRBD2 matches at 8 bases. The J segment lost 9 bases and the V segment lost 5 bases, leaving 12 bases of the junction unmatched. The V gene's germline CDR1 is SQVTM and CDR2 ANQGSEA. The CDR3 totals 14 residues. The CDR3 protein is CSVRASGLSSEQFF. CDR3 nucleotides: TGCAGCGTTCGGGCTAGCGGGCTCTCCAGTGAGCAGTTCTTC.

The table lists this clone with a count of one. This sequence joins TRBV5-6 and TRBJ1-1; D is undetermined. The CDR3 is 14 amino acids. Germline V lookup: CDR1 SGHDT, CDR2 YYEEEE. Trimming shortened V by 0 bases and J by 4 bases, and 10 bases separated the two germline ends. The CDR3 coding sequence is TGTGCCAGCAGCTTGGCCGGGGAGGGCACTGAAGCTTTCTTT. Protein product: CASSLAGEGTEAFF.

This chain connects TRBV20-1 to TRBJ2-1; 10 nucleotides agree with TRBD2. J was trimmed by 0 bases and V by 3 bases; bases with no gene match: 14. This CDR3 is built from 19 residues. Germline CDR1 DFQATT, CDR2 SNEGSKA (reference sequence). The CDR3 region has the DNA TGCAGTGCTAGTTTCCCCGGACTAGCGGCGGACCTCTCCTACAATGAGCAGTTCTTC. Translation: CSASFPGLAADLSYNEQFF.

The chain links TRBV6-2 or TRBV6-3 to TRBJ2-3; 11 positions match TRBD2. V dropped 4 bases and J dropped 2; count of bases not matched to a gene: 11. The germline gives CDR1 MNHEY, CDR2 SVGEGT. The CDR3 contains 18 residues. The CDR3, as DNA: TGTGCCAGCAGTTCCGCACTAGCGGGGGTTGGATCCACAGATACGCAGTATTTT. It translates to CASSSALAGVGSTDTQYF.

V gene TRBV28 combines with J gene TRBJ2-5; 9 positions agree with TRBD2. CDR3 size: 16 residues. Trimming cost V 4 bases and J 3 bases; bases outside gene matches: 9. Germline V gives CDR1 MDHEN, CDR2 SYDVKM. CDR3 DNA: TGTGCCAGCAGTTCCCCTCTGGTAGCGGGGGAAGAGACCCAGTACTTC. Amino acid sequence: CASSSPLVAGEETQYF.

This clone was seen only a few times. The chain uses TRBV7-2 and TRBJ2-5, with 7 nucleotides matching TRBD1. CDR3 length: 14 amino acids. V gave up 2 bases and J gave up 5 bases; unmatched junction bases: 5. From germline, CDR1 is SGHTA and CDR2 FQGNSA. The CDR3 sequence: CASSLQTGTETQYF. CDR3 nucleotide sequence: TGTGCCAGCAGCTTACAGACAGGGACGGAGACCCAGTACTTC.

V and J are TRBV7-2 and TRBJ1-3; tentatively, D is TRBD1 (5 bases). CDR1 and CDR2 from the germline V gene are SGHTA and FQGNSA. CDR3 length: 16 residues. V lost 3 bases, J lost 1 base, and 13 bases lay in between. The DNA of the CDR3 is TGTGCCAGCAGCTTGAACAGGCTGCCATCTGGAAACACCATATATTTT. Its protein product is CASSLNRLPSGNTIYF. The full variable domain, completed using reference TRBV7-2 and TRBJ1-3, is GAGVSQSPSNKVTEKGKDVELRCDPISGHTALYWYRQSLGQGLEFLIYFQGNSAPDKSGLPSDRFSAERTGGSVSTLTIQRTQQEDSAVYLCASSLNRLPSGNTIYFGEGSWLTVV.

This rearrangement joins TRBV7-9 to TRBJ1-1, with TRBD1 identical over 7 bases. This CDR3 spans 15 amino acids. Germline V gene lookup returns CDR1 SEHNR and CDR2 FQNEAQ (reference sequence). J gave up 2 bases and V 1 base, and 4 bases lay outside the gene matches. The CDR3 nucleotides read TGTGCCAGCAGCTTAGACAGGGGACCCAACACTGAAGCTTTCTTT. Amino acid sequence: CASSLDRGPNTEAFF. The full variable domain, with the rest looked up from reference TRBV7-9 and TRBJ1-1, is DTGVSQNPRHKITKRGQNVTFRCDPISEHNRLYWYRQTLGQGPEFLTYFQNEAQLEKSRLLSDRFSAERPKGSFSTLEIQRTEQGDSAMYLCASSLDRGPNTEAFFGQGTRLTVV.

The chain recombines TRBV30 with TRBJ2-5; the D is unclear. This CDR3 region has 11 residues. Germline-derived CDR1 and CDR2 are GTSNPN and SVGIG (reference sequence). V was pared by 5 bases and J by 0 bases, with 4 bases between. CDR3 loop: CAWRYQETQYF. In nucleotides, the CDR3 is TGTGCCTGGCGGTACCAAGAGACCCAGTACTTC.

CDR3 loop: CAWSRGSVVNTEAFF. The CDR3 DNA is TGTGCCTGGAGCAGGGGCTCAGTTGTGAACACTGAAGCTTTCTTT. V usage is TRBV30 and J usage is TRBJ1-1; possible D gene TRBD1, 6 bases. The CDR3 loop spans 15 amino acids. V was clipped by 3 bases and J by 0 bases, with 14 bases between them. The germline gives CDR1 GTSNPN, CDR2 SVGIG (reference sequence).

The J gene is TRBJ2-3, the V gene TRBV6-5; 11 bases fit TRBD2. This CDR3 spans 14 amino acids. In germline, CDR1 is MNHEY, CDR2 SVGAGI. V lost 6 bases, J lost 4 bases, and 3 bases stayed unmatched. Here the CDR3 reads CASSTLAGADTQYF. In DNA, the CDR3 is TGTGCCAGCAGCACACTAGCGGGGGCAGATACGCAGTATTTT.

The V and J genes are TRBV10-3 and TRBJ2-7; possibly TRBD1 for D (6 bases). CDR1 ENHRY and CDR2 SYGVKD come from the germline V gene. Trimming took 5 bases from V and 0 from J, leaving 17 bases between them. The CDR3 sequence is 16 residues long. The CDR3 is CAISTPGQGRSYEQYF. The DNA of the CDR3 is TGTGCCATCAGTACCCCCGGGCAGGGGCGCTCCTACGAGCAGTACTTC.